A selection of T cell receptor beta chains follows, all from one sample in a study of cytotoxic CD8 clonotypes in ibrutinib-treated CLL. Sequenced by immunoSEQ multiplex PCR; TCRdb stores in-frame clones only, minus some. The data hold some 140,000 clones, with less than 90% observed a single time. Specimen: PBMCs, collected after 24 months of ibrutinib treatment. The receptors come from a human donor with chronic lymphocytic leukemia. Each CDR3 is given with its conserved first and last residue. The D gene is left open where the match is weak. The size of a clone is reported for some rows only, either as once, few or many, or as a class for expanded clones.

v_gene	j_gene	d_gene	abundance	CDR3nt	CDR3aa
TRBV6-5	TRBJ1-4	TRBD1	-	TGTGCCAGTTCGACAGGGACGTATGAAAAACTGTTTTTT	CASSTGTYEKLFF
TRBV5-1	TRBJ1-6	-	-	TGCGCCAGCAGCTTGTCCCAGGGGAGGAATTCACCCCTCCACTTT	CASSLSQGRNSPLHF
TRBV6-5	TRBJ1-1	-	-	TGTGCCAGCAGTTACTCGGGAGGGGCTGAAGCTTTCTTT	CASSYSGGAEAFF
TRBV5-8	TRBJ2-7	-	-	TGTGCCAGCAGCTTGCCCCCAGGGGCCTACGAGCAGTACTTC	CASSLPPGAYEQYF
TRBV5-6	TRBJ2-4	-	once	TGTGCCAGCAGCTTGGATGTGGGCCTGACGAAAATTCAGTACTTC	CASSLDVGLTKIQYF
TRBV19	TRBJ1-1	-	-	TGTGCCAGTAGTATGGGTTCCATAAACACTGAAGCTTTCTTT	CASSMGSINTEAFF
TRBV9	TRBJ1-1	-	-	TGTGCCAGCGGGGGGGAAACTGAAGCTTTCTTT	CASGGETEAFF
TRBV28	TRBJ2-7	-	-	TGTGCCAGCAGCCCCCGGCCGGTGAACGAGCAGTACTTC	CASSPRPVNEQYF
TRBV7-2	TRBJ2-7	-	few	TGTGCCAGCAGCTTAGTAGGGCTAGAGCAGTACTTC	CASSLVGLEQYF
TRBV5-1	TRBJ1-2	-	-	TGCGCCAGCAGCTCCGGAGGACTTAACTATGGCTACACCTTC	CASSSGGLNYGYTF
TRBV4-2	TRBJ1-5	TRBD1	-	TGTGCCAGCAGCCAAACCCCCGGGACAGTCAATCAGCCCCAGCATTTT	CASSQTPGTVNQPQHF
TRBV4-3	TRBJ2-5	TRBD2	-	TGCGCCAGCAGCCAAGTGGGAGGGGAGACCCAGTACTTC	CASSQVGGETQYF
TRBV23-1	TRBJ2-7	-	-	TGCGCCAGCAGTCAATTTCCCCGGGACTTTCTTCTTGAAACCTACGAGCAGTACTTC	CASSQFPRDFLLETYEQYF
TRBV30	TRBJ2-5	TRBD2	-	TGTGCCTGGTCGGGCGGGCGGGGGGAGACCCAGTACTTC	CAWSGGRGETQYF
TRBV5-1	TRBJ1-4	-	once	TGCGCCAGCAGCTTCGGTCAGGGGCCAACCCCGATCGAAAAACTGTTTTTT	CASSFGQGPTPIEKLFF
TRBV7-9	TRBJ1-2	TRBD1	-	TGTGCCAGCAGCCTGACAGGGGGCAACTATGGCTACACCTTC	CASSLTGGNYGYTF
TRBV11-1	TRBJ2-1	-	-	TGTGCCAGCAGCTTAAAAGTTGAGCAGTTCTTC	CASSLKVEQFF
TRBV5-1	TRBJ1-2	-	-	TGCGCCAGCAGCTTAGGGACCGTTAACTATGGCTACACCTTC	CASSLGTVNYGYTF
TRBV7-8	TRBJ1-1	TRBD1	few	TGTGCCAGCAGCCCGCGGACAGGGATACTGAACACTGAAGCTTTCTTT	CASSPRTGILNTEAFF
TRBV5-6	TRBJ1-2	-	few	TGTGCCAGCAGCTACGGCGATGGCTACACCTTC	CASSYGDGYTF
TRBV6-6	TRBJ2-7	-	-	TGTGCCAGCAGTTACTCGAAGAAGGATCCCTACGAGCAGTACTTC	CASSYSKKDPYEQYF
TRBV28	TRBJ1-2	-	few	TGTGCCAGCAGGGACGACTATGGCTACACCTTC	CASRDDYGYTF
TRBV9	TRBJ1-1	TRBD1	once	TGTGCCAGCAGCGTAGCTCCAGGGGGGAACACTGAAGCTTTCTTT	CASSVAPGGNTEAFF
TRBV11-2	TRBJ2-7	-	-	TGTGCCAGCAGTAAGGACAGCCCCGAGCAGTACTTC	CASSKDSPEQYF
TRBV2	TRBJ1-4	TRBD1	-	TGTGCCAGCAGTGGTCAGGGACAGGGCGAAAAACTGTTTTTT	CASSGQGQGEKLFF
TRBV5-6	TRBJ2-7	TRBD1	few	TGTGCCAGCAGCTTGGGGGGACAGGGTATGGCGTATGAGCAGTACTTC	CASSLGGQGMAYEQYF
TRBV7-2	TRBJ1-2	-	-	TGTGCCAGCAGCTTAGGCCCGAGCGGGGGTGGCTACACCTTC	CASSLGPSGGGYTF
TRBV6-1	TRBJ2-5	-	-	TGTGCCAGCAGACCCACGGGGTTAGAGACCCAGTACTTC	CASRPTGLETQYF
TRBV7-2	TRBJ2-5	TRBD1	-	TGTGCCAGCAATTTCGACAGGGGGCGCATCGGGACCCAGTACTTC	CASNFDRGRIGTQYF
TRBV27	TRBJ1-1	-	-	TGTGCCAGCAGTGCGCCGGGACGGAACACTGAAGCTTTCTTT	CASSAPGRNTEAFF
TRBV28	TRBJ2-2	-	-	TGTGCCAGCATGAAGCCGAACACCGGGGAGCTGTTTTTT	CASMKPNTGELFF
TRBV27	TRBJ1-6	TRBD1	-	TGTGCCAGCAGTTTATTGACAGGGGGCGGCTCACCCCTCCACTTT	CASSLLTGGGSPLHF
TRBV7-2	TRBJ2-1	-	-	TGTGCCAGCAGCTTAGGCAGGGTCGGCGAGCAGTTCTTC	CASSLGRVGEQFF
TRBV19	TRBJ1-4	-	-	TGTGCCAGTAGAGGGACCGGGACTAATGAAAAACTGTTTTTT	CASRGTGTNEKLFF
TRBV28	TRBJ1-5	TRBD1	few	TGTGCCAGCAGACTGACAGGGACGTTAGGCAATCAGCCCCAGCATTTT	CASRLTGTLGNQPQHF
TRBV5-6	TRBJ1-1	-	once	TGTGCCAGCAGCCGCGTCGGGAACACTGAAGCTTTCTTT	CASSRVGNTEAFF
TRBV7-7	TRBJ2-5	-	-	TGTGCCAGCAGCCAAGGGACTCACCAAGAGACCCAGTACTTC	CASSQGTHQETQYF
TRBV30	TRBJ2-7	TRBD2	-	TGTGCCTGGAAGCGGGAAGGGTCTGACGGGCAGTACTTC	CAWKREGSDGQYF
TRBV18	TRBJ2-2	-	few	TGTGCCAGCTCCTCGTCGCCCCCCCCCGGGGAGCTGTTTTTT	CASSSSPPPGELFF
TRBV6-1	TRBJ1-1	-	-	TGTGCCAGCAGTGATTTGGGGAACACTGAAGCTTTCTTT	CASSDLGNTEAFF
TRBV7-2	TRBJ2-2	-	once	TGTGCCAGCAGCGTAGTCATAAACACCGGGGAGCTGTTTTTT	CASSVVINTGELFF
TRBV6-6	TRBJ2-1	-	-	TGTGCCAGCAGTTACTCGGTGGACCTCTACAATGAGCAGTTCTTC	CASSYSVDLYNEQFF
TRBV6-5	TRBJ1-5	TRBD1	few	TGTGCCAGCAGTTCCCGGGACAGGAAGGGTAATCAGCCCCAGCATTTT	CASSSRDRKGNQPQHF
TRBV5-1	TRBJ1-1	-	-	TGCGCCAGCAGCTTGCTGATCGGGAATAACATGAACACTGAAGCTTTCTTT	CASSLLIGNNMNTEAFF
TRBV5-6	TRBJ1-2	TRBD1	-	TGTGCCAGCAGCTTGGCATCTGGGACAGGGGGAGGCTACACCTTC	CASSLASGTGGGYTF
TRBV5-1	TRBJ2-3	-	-	TGCGCCAGCAGCTTGGCTTACGTGAATACGCAGTATTTT	CASSLAYVNTQYF
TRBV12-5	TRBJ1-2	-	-	TGTGCTAGTAACCCCTCTGGACGGTACTATGGCTACACCTTC	CASNPSGRYYGYTF
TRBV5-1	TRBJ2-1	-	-	TGCGCCAGCAGCTTGTTTGGGGGAGGCCCAGACTACAATGAGCAGTTCTTC	CASSLFGGGPDYNEQFF
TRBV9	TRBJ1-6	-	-	TGTGCCAGCAGCGGTCGAAGTAGCTCCTATAATTCACCCCTCCACTTT	CASSGRSSSYNSPLHF
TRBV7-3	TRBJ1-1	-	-	TGTGCCAGCAGCGCTGGGGGAATGAACACTGAAGCTTTCTTT	CASSAGGMNTEAFF
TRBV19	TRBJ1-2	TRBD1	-	TGTGCCAGTAGTCGACAGGGGGCAAGCTATGGCTACACCTTC	CASSRQGASYGYTF
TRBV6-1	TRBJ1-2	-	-	TGTGCCAGCAGTCCCATAGATGGCTACACCTTC	CASSPIDGYTF
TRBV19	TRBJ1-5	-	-	TGTGCCAGTAGTTCGGGACAAAATCAGCCCCAGCATTTT	CASSSGQNQPQHF
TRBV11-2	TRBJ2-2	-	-	TGTGCCAGCACGCGCGACTACCCCTTTGTGCGAGGGGAGCTGTTTTTT	CASTRDYPFVRGELFF
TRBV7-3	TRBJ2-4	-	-	TGTGCCAGCAGCGATGACGGCAAGAAAAACATTCAGTACTTC	CASSDDGKKNIQYF
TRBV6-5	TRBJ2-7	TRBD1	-	TGTGCCAGCAGTTCCCAGACAGGGAGACAGTACTTC	CASSSQTGRQYF
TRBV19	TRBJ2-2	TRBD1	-	TGTGCCAGTAGAACTACCGGGACAGGGGGCTCCGGGGAGCTGTTTTTT	CASRTTGTGGSGELFF
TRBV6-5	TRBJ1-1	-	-	TGTGCCAGCAACAGGAACACTGAAGCTTTCTTT	CASNRNTEAFF